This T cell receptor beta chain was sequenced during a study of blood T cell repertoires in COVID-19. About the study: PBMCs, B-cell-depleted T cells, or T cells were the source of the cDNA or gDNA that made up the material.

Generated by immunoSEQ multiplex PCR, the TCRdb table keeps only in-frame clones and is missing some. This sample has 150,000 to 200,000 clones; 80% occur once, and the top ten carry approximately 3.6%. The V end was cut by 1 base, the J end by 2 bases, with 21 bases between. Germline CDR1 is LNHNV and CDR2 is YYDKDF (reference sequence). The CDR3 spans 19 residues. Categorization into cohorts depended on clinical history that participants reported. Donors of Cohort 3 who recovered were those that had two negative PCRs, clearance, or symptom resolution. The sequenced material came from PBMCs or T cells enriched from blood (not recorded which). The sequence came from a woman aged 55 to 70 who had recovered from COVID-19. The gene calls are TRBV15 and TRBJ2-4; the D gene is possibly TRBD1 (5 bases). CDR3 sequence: CATSRVDSKGPRTKNIQYF. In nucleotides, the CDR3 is TGTGCCACCAGCAGAGTGGATAGTAAGGGGCCCCGAACCAAAAACATTCAGTACTTC.